This T cell receptor (beta chain) was profiled in a study of shared clonotypes between healthy human individuals. Study outcomes and limitations: Approximately 5.4% of naive CD4 clonotypes were common to a few donors. Clonotypes shared by all four sorted-subset donors had higher generation probabilities than non-shared clonotypes.

J lost 4 bases, V lost 5 bases, and 1 base had no gene match. The CDR3 length is 13 residues. Germline values: CDR1 MNHNY, CDR2 SVGAGI (reference sequence). The assay was run at deep level. Generated by immunoSEQ multiplex PCR, the TCRdb table keeps only in-frame clones and is missing some. The table includes some 2.1 million clones, 95% detected once. On this clone: Its specificity is unknown.

Adult donors, all healthy and HIV-negative, had no recent acute infections or vaccinations. The source of this sequence is a young man in good health. The sample taken for sequencing was naive CD4+ T cells sorted from blood. The subset: CD45RA+ positively selected. This chain uses TRBV6-6 with TRBJ1-2, with 10 bases that match TRBD1. The CDR3 coding sequence is TGTGCCAGCAGTAGGACAGGGGGCTATGGCTACACCTTC. Amino acid sequence: CASSRTGGYGYTF.